Each of the 21 T cell receptor beta chains below was sequenced from the same sample in a study of OX40 agonist ivuxolimab in advanced cancers. Profiling relied on immunoSEQ multiplex PCR, and the TCRdb table lists in-frame clones only, not all of them. The sample includes some 80,000 clones, about 90% of them seen just once. Sequenced here: CD4+ or CD8+ T cells sorted from blood, sampled in a trial of the OX40 agonist ivuxolimab. All receptors come from an adult with an advanced solid tumor such as melanoma, head and neck, liver or kidney cancer.

This sequence joins TRBV4-3 and TRBJ2-7, with D unresolved. This CDR3 contains 13 residues. With 0 bases removed from V and 4 bases from J, the gap between germline ends came to 7 bases. Germline V gives CDR1 LGHNA, CDR2 YSLEER. The CDR3 nucleotides read TGCGCCAGCAGCCAAGACGGGCAGTACGAGCAGTACTTC. This translates into CASSQDGQYEQYF.

J is TRBJ2-1 and V is TRBV5-1, with TRBD2 matching over 9 bases. The CDR3 is 15 amino acids. Germline values: CDR1 SGHRS, CDR2 YFSETQ. V lost 4 bases and J lost 1; bases outside the gene matches: 3. The CDR3 DNA reads TGCGCCAGCAGCCTAGCGGGGTTATCCTACAATGAGCAGTTCTTC. Its protein product is CASSLAGLSYNEQFF. Full variable domain (remainder filled in from reference TRBV5-1 and TRBJ2-1): KAGVTQTPRYLIKTRGQQVTLSCSPISGHRSVSWYQQTPGQGLQFLFEYFSETQRNKGNFPGRFSGRQFSNSRSEMNVSTLELGDSALYLCASSLAGLSYNEQFFGPGTRLTVL.

CDR3 protein: CASSLVSGSPLHF. The CDR3 coding sequence is TGTGCCAGCAGCTTAGTTTCGGGTTCACCCCTCCACTTT. The chain employs TRBV7-2 and TRBJ1-6; D unresolved. The CDR3 contains 13 residues. The V gene lost 1 base and the J gene lost 9 bases, with 7 bases spanning the gap. In germline, CDR1 is SGHTA, CDR2 FQGNSA.

The CDR3 sequence is CASSLETGAGYEQYF. DNA of the CDR3: TGCGCCAGCAGCTTGGAGACAGGGGCTGGCTACGAGCAGTACTTC. V and J are TRBV5-1 and TRBJ2-7; 8 bases line up with TRBD1. Per germline, CDR1 SGHRS and CDR2 YFSETQ. The CDR3 is 15 residues long. Trimming took 0 bases from V and 3 from J; bases not matched to a gene: 5. Full variable domain (remainder filled in from reference TRBV5-1 and TRBJ2-7): KAGVTQTPRYLIKTRGQQVTLSCSPISGHRSVSWYQQTPGQGLQFLFEYFSETQRNKGNFPGRFSGRQFSNSRSEMNVSTLELGDSALYLCASSLETGAGYEQYFGPGTRLTVT.

V gene TRBV6-6 combines with J gene TRBJ2-5; 9 bases are shared with TRBD1. The CDR3 is 15 amino acids. Looked up from germline, CDR1 is MNHNY and CDR2 is SVGAGI (reference sequence). V lost 5 bases and J lost 5; bases outside the gene matches: 9. The chain's CDR3 is CASSPFTGGEETQYF. The CDR3 DNA reads as TGTGCCAGCAGTCCTTTTACAGGGGGCGAGGAGACCCAGTACTTC.

V gene TRBV7-8 combines with J gene TRBJ2-5, with 8 nucleotides matching TRBD2. The CDR3 contains 15 residues. Germline assignment: CDR1 SGHVS and CDR2 FQNEAQ. V trimming: 1 base; J trimming: 5 bases; junction bases outside the gene matches: 6. CDR3 nucleotide sequence: TGTGCCAGCAGCTTAGGAGGCGGGGGGCAGGAGACCCAGTACTTC. It yields the protein CASSLGGGGQETQYF.

The rearrangement links TRBV14 to TRBJ2-5, with a weak D call TRBD2 (7 bases). The germline V and J ends were trimmed by 2 bases and 1 base, with 14 bases remaining between them. The CDR3 spans 16 residues. Germline CDR1 is SGHDN and CDR2 is FVKESK. This CDR3 is CASSQFGGPPQETQYF. The CDR3 bases are TGTGCCAGCAGCCAATTCGGGGGGCCCCCCCAAGAGACCCAGTACTTC. Combining the CDR3 with reference TRBV14 and TRBJ2-5 gives the whole variable domain EAGVTQFPSHSVIEKGQTVTLRCDPISGHDNLYWYRRVMGKEIKFLLHFVKESKQDESGMPNNRFLAERTGGTYSTLKVQPAELEDSGVYFCASSQFGGPPQETQYFGPGTRLLVL.

This clone was counted once. This chain connects TRBV7-3 to TRBJ2-2; 9 nucleotides match TRBD2. The CDR3 is 18 amino acids. Germline CDR1 and CDR2: SGHTA and FQGTGA. Germline trimming cut 5 bases from V and 3 bases from J; bases unmatched to any gene: 13. The CDR3 coding sequence is TGTGCCAGCAGCCCCAGGGCCGTAGCGGGGGTGCACACCGGGGAGCTGTTTTTT. This gives the protein CASSPRAVAGVHTGELFF.

The chain uses TRBV27 and TRBJ2-3; D may correspond to TRBD1 or TRBD2 (6 bases each). This CDR3 region has 13 residues. V dropped 3 bases and J dropped 14 bases, with 18 bases sitting between them. From germline, CDR1 is MNHEY and CDR2 SMNVEV (reference sequence). CDR3 region: CASSLPRGESRYF. The CDR3 nucleotides read TGTGCCAGCAGTTTGCCGAGGGGGGAGTCGAGGTATTTT.

J is TRBJ2-7 and V is TRBV25-1; TRBD2 might be the D (6 bases). V gave up 1 base and J gave up 3 bases, with 16 bases separating them. There are 16 residues in the CDR3. Germline CDR1 and CDR2: MGHDK and SYGVNS. The CDR3 coding sequence is TGTGCCAGCAGTGAATCGGAGGGGTACTATCTCTACGAGCAGTACTTC. This encodes CASSESEGYYLYEQYF.

The chain carries TRBV11-2 and TRBJ2-3; the match to TRBD2 covers 8 bases. With V trimmed by 5 bases and J by 2 bases, 12 bases remained unmatched. The CDR3 covers 17 residues. The germline V gene encodes CDR1 SGHAT and CDR2 FQNNGV. CDR3 bases: TGTGCCAGCAGCCCGGGGGGGACCCCCTCTCCCACAGATACGCAGTATTTT. It yields the protein CASSPGGTPSPTDTQYF.

Comments on this clone: The same CDR3 also results from other DNA sequences found in this sample. The gene calls are TRBV19 and TRBJ2-7; D remains unclear. The CDR3 contains 13 residues. V was pared by 3 bases and J by 2 bases, with 8 bases between. The germline gives CDR1 LNHDA, CDR2 SQIVND (reference sequence). CDR3 DNA: TGTGCCAGTAGTATCGGGCTGGCCTACGAGCAGTACTTC. This gives the protein CASSIGLAYEQYF.

The chain joins TRBV5-6 to TRBJ2-1, with 8 bases aligning to TRBD1. Looked up from germline, CDR1 is SGHDT and CDR2 is YYEEEE. V was pared by 0 bases and J by 8 bases, with 7 bases of the junction left unmatched. The CDR3 has 15 amino acids. The CDR3 DNA follows: TGTGCCAGCAGCTTGGGTCAGGGGGCGGGCGATGAGCAGTTCTTC. This translates into CASSLGQGAGDEQFF.

The chain uses TRBV19 and TRBJ2-7, with D possibly being TRBD1 (5 bases). This CDR3 contains 15 residues. V was pared by 1 base and J by 5 bases, with 15 bases between. Germline CDR1 LNHDA, CDR2 SQIVND (reference sequence). CDR3 sequence (DNA): TGTGCCAGTAGTATAGGGAAGGGGCAGGTGAACGAGCAGTACTTC. Protein sequence: CASSIGKGQVNEQYF. Supplemented by reference TRBV19 and TRBJ2-7, the full variable domain reads DGGITQSPKYLFRKEGQNVTLSCEQNLNHDAMYWYRQDPGQGLRLIYYSQIVNDFQKGDIAEGYSVSREKKESFPLTVTSAQKNPTAFYLCASSIGKGQVNEQYFGPGTRLTVT.

The chain combines TRBV6-5 with TRBJ1-2; possible D gene TRBD1, 6 bases. Trimming removed 5 bases at V and 7 bases at J, with 20 bases between. This CDR3 is 15 amino acids long. CDR1 and CDR2 (germline): MNHEY, SVGAGI. CDR3 DNA sequence: TGTGCCAGCAGTCAAATGAAACAGGGTTTGAGTGGCTACACCTTC. Translating it yields CASSQMKQGLSGYTF.

The rearrangement links TRBV7-3 to TRBJ2-1; 7 bases are shared with TRBD2. Unmatched junction bases numbered 19, after V lost 2 bases and J lost 3 bases. This CDR3 has 20 amino acids. Germline V gene sequence: CDR1 SGHTA, CDR2 FQGTGA. DNA for the CDR3: TGTGCCAGCAGCTTAGACGGGAAGCGGGGACTACCTTCGAACTACAATGAGCAGTTCTTC. This encodes CASSLDGKRGLPSNYNEQFF.

The chain joins TRBV5-1 to TRBJ2-7; 14 positions agree with TRBD2. The CDR3 is 16 residues long. Trimming cost V 4 bases and J 3 bases; bases outside gene matches: 6. Germline V gene data show CDR1 as SGHRS and CDR2 as YFSETQ. The CDR3 protein is CASSPLGTSGGYEQYF. In DNA form, the CDR3 reads TGCGCCAGCAGCCCGCTGGGGACTAGCGGGGGCTACGAGCAGTACTTC.

The chain uses TRBV6-5 and TRBJ1-1; D gene unclear. V lost 0 bases and J lost 5, with 10 bases in between. The CDR3 length is 14 residues. Germline V gene data show CDR1 as MNHEY and CDR2 as SVGAGI. As DNA, the CDR3 is TGTGCCAGCAGTTACTCGGGCCCGAGGACTGAAGCTTTCTTT. Residues: CASSYSGPRTEAFF.

V and J are TRBV27 and TRBJ2-5, with 12 nucleotides matching TRBD2. Germline values: CDR1 MNHEY, CDR2 SMNVEV (reference sequence). V lost 6 bases, J lost 4 bases, and 9 bases stayed unmatched. CDR3 size: 16 residues. The CDR3 sequence is CASSPLAGGRGETQYF. As DNA, the CDR3 is TGTGCCAGCAGCCCTCTAGCGGGGGGGCGGGGAGAGACCCAGTACTTC.

The V call is TRBV4-3, the J call TRBJ2-7; TRBD2 aligns across 7 bases. The CDR3 extends over 15 amino acids. CDR1 is LGHNA and CDR2 is YSLEER in the germline V gene. V dropped 0 bases and J dropped 3; count of bases not matched to a gene: 5. The CDR3 DNA reads as TGCGCCAGCAGCCAAGACTGGGAGGGGTACTACGAGCAGTACTTC. It yields the protein CASSQDWEGYYEQYF.

The chain recombines TRBV12-5 with TRBJ2-2; 7 bases agree with TRBD2. CDR1 is LGHNT and CDR2 is FRNRAP in the germline V gene. The CDR3 spans 15 residues. V trimming: 6 bases; J trimming: 4 bases; junction bases outside the gene matches: 8. The CDR3 nucleotides are TGTGCTAGTGGCCTTCAAGCGGGGAGCACCGGGGAGCTGTTTTTT. Amino acids: CASGLQAGSTGELFF.